This entry is about one T cell receptor beta chain. Antigen specificity is unknown. TCRdb keeps only in-frame clones here, not all; method: immunoSEQ multiplex PCR. The sample includes around 75,000 clones, 70% to 90% of them seen just once. The V and J ends lost 5 bases and 1 base respectively, with 18 bases between them. Germline V CDR1 and CDR2: MDHEN, SYDVKM. The CDR3 has 16 residues. The data stem from a study of T cell responses to AZD1222 COVID-19 vaccine. The study, taken as a whole, reports: In a largely white British group with more females than males, clonal diversity was possibly underestimated. Close to half of spike-specific TCRs reportedly recognize unmutated variant regions. Samples come after the peak T cell response, not at day 14.

Sequenced here: peripheral blood, sampled on day 0 of AZD1222 vaccination. The clonotype originates from an adult in good health. The genes are TRBV28 and TRBJ2-7; D possibly corresponds to TRBD1 (5 bases). CDR3 bases: TGTGCCAGCAGTGTTCATGGGGCGGTACTTTCCTACGAGCAGTACTTC. This encodes CASSVHGAVLSYEQYF.